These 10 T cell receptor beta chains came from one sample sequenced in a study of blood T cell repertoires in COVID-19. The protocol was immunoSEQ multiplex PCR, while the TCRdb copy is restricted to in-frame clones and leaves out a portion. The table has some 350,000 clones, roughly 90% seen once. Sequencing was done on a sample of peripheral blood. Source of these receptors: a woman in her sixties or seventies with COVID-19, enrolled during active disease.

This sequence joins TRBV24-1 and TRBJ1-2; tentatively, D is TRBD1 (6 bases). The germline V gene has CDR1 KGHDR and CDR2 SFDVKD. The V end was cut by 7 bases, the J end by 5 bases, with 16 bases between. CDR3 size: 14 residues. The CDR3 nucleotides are TGTGCCACCAGGACGGACAGAGGATTTTATGGCTACACCTTC. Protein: CATRTDRGFYGYTF.

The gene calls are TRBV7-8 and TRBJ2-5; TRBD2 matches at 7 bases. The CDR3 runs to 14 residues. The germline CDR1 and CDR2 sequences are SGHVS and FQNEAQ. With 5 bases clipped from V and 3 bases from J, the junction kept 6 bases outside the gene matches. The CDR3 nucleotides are TGTGCCAGCAGCCCATGGGGGAGGGAAGAGACCCAGTACTTC. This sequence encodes CASSPWGREETQYF.

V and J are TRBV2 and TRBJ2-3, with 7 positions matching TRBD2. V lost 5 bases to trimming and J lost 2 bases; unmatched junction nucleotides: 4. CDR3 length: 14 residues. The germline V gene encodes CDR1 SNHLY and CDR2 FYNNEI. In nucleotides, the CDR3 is TGTGCCAGCAGTCGGGCGGGGGTCACAGATACGCAGTATTTT. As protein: CASSRAGVTDTQYF.

CDR3 DNA: TGTGCCAGCAGCCCCGCGTATGGCTACACCTTC. Translated, it gives CASSPAYGYTF. J is TRBJ1-2 and V is TRBV6-2 or TRBV6-3; unclear D gene. The CDR3 runs 11 residues. Per germline, CDR1 MNHEY and CDR2 SVGEGT. The ends were cut back, 6 bases at V and 5 bases at J, with 7 bases in the middle.

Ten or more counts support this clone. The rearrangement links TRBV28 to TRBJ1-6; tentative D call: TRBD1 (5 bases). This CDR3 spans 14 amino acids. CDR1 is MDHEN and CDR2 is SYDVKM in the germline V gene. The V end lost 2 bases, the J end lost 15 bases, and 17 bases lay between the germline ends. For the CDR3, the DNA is TGTGCCAGCAGTTTAGGAGGGGCCCATTCGGTCCTCCACTTT. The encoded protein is CASSLGGAHSVLHF.

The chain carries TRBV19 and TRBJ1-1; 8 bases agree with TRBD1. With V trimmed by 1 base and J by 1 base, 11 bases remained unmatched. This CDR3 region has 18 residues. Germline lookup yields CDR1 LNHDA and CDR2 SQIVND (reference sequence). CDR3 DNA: TGTGCCAGTAGTATAGGGGCCGGGACAGGTTACCCGAACACTGAAGCTTTCTTT. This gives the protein CASSIGAGTGYPNTEAFF.

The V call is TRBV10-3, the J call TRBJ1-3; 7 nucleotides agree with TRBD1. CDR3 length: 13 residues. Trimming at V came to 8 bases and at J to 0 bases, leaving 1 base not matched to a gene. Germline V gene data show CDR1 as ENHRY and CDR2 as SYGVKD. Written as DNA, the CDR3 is TGTGCCATCGGGGACAGCTCTGGAAACACCATATATTTT. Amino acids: CAIGDSSGNTIYF.

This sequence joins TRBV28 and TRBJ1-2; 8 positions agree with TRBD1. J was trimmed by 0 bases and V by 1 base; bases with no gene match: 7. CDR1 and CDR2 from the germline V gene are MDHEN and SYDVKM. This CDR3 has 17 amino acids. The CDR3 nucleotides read TGTGCCAGCAGTTTATTAGGGACAGGACCTTCTAACTATGGCTACACCTTC. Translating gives CASSLLGTGPSNYGYTF.

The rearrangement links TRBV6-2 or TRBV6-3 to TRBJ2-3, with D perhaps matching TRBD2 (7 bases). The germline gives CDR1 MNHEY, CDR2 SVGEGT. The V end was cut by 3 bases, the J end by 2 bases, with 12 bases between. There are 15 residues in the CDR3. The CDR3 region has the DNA TGTGCCAGCAGTTATGTGGGGGGGCTCACAGATACGCAGTATTTT. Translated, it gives CASSYVGGLTDTQYF.

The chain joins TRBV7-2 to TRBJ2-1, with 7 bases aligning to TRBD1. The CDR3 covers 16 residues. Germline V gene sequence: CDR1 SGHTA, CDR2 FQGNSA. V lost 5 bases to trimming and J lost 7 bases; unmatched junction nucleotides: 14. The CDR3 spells CASSTPGTALWNEQFF. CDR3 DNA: TGTGCCAGCAGCACCCCCGGGACAGCACTTTGGAATGAGCAGTTCTTC.